This TCR beta chain was identified during a study of blood T cell repertoires in COVID-19. Measured with immunoSEQ multiplex PCR; TCRdb has only the in-frame clones, and not every one. The profile shows around 400,000 clones, 88% of them singletons. This sequence originates from a woman younger than 35 who had been exposed to COVID-19. The sequenced sample consisted of PBMCs or T cells enriched from blood (not recorded which).

The CDR3 region has the DNA TGTGCCAGCAGAGATTGGACAGGGGGAGAAAAACTGTTTTTT. Its protein product is CASRDWTGGEKLFF. The chain couples TRBV28 to TRBJ1-4, with TRBD1 identical over 10 bases. After removal of 6 bases from V and 8 bases from J, the junction contained 6 bases not matched to a gene. Germline assignment: CDR1 MDHEN and CDR2 SYDVKM. The CDR3 has 14 residues.